One sample yielded the 7 T cell receptor beta chains listed below, sequenced in a study of patients and donors after allogeneic stem cell transplantation (dated by TCRdb to about 2020). Library prep was done by RT-PCR. The sequencer was a NextSeq 550. Clones were called with MiXCR by TCRdb after fastp trimmed the public reads at Q25, and only in-frame beta chains were retained. Each CDR3 protein appears once, grouped with its most common genes and DNA. The sample contains approximately 200,000 distinct CDR3 sequences, around two fifths of them found a single time. Around 35% of the sample goes to the ten largest clones. Sequences were obtained from blood, either unsorted or a sorted T cell fraction (not recorded which). Every receptor here comes from a human donor who was either an allogeneic HSCT recipient or a stem cell or donor lymphocyte infusion donor (not recorded which). It is not recorded whose cells these are; they may come from a transplant donor.

The chain combines TRBV20-1 with TRBJ2-3; D gene uncertain. The CDR3 loop spans 11 amino acids. V was cut by 6 bases and J by 5 bases, with 9 bases left in between. The germline V gene encodes CDR1 DFQATT and CDR2 SNEGSKA (reference sequence). CDR3 nucleotide sequence: TGCAGTGCCCCCTTTTTAGATACGCAGTATTTT. Its protein is CSAPFLDTQYF.

This clonotype was detected only a few times. The rearrangement uses TRBV7-9 and TRBJ1-1; TRBD1 is a possible D gene (6 bases). CDR3 length: 16 residues. Germline V gene lookup returns CDR1 SEHNR and CDR2 FQNEAQ (reference sequence). Trimming removed 5 bases at V and 5 bases at J, with 21 bases between. CDR3 sequence reads: CASSRPGGRGNTEAFF. DNA of the CDR3: TGTGCCAGCAGCCGCCCCGGGGGGCGAGGGAATACTGAAGCTTTCTTT.

This clonotype was recorded a few times. The chain carries TRBV29-1 and TRBJ1-2, with 10 positions matching TRBD1. The CDR3 is 16 amino acids. CDR1 SQVTM and CDR2 ANQGSEA come from the germline V gene. The ends lost 1 base at V and 4 bases at J; junction bases unmatched: 9. This CDR3 is CSVEGLGQGKGYGYTF. The CDR3 DNA follows: TGCAGCGTTGAAGGTCTGGGACAGGGGAAGGGCTATGGCTACACCTTC.

The V call is TRBV4-2, the J call TRBJ1-2, with D unclear. Per the germline V gene, CDR1 is LGHNA and CDR2 is YNFKEQ. This CDR3 region has 15 residues. Between the trimmed V and J ends, which lost 0 bases and 8 bases, there was a span of 16 bases. CDR3 nucleotides: TGTGCCAGCAGCCAAGATCAGCAGAGTGGCTACGGCTACACCTTC. Amino acid sequence: CASSQDQQSGYGYTF.

The rearrangement joins TRBV12-5 to TRBJ1-1; D gene uncertain. This CDR3 contains 12 residues. Germline assignment: CDR1 LGHNT and CDR2 FRNRAP. The germline V and J ends were trimmed by 4 bases and 6 bases, with 9 bases remaining between them. The CDR3 DNA reads as TGTGCTAGTGGTTACGGGCCAGCTGAAGCTTTCTTT. This sequence encodes CASGYGPAEAFF.

This rearrangement joins TRBV25-1 to TRBJ2-2; D is unclear. Trimming took off 4 bases at V and 0 bases at J, with 3 bases between the two ends. Germline V gene lookup returns CDR1 MGHDK and CDR2 SYGVNS. This CDR3 spans 13 amino acids. In DNA form, the CDR3 reads TGTGCCAGCAGTGGAACGAACACCGGGGAGCTGTTTTTT. Encoded protein: CASSGTNTGELFF.

This chain joins TRBV29-1 and TRBJ2-5; perhaps TRBD1 as D (5 bases). V lost 5 bases and J lost 2, with 12 bases in between. The CDR3 is 13 residues long. Germline CDR1 SQVTM, CDR2 ANQGSEA. The CDR3 DNA reads as TGCAGCGTTCCCGACAGAACTCAAGAGACCCAGTACTTC. Translating gives CSVPDRTQETQYF. The whole variable domain, remainder taken from reference TRBV29-1 and TRBJ2-5, is SAVISQKPSRDICQRGTSLTIQCQVDSQVTMMFWYRQQPGQSLTLIATANQGSEATYESGFVIDKFPISRPNLTFSTLTVSNMSPEDSSIYLCSVPDRTQETQYFGPGTRLLVL.